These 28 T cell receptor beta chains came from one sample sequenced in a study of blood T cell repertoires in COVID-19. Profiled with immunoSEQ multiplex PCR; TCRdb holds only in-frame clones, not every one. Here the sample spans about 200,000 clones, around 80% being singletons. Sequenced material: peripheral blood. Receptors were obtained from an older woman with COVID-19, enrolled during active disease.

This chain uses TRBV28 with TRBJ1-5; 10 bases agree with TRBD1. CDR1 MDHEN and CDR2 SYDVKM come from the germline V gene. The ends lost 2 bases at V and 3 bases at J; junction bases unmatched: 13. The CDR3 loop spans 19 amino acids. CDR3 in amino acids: CASSLRGPGQGRSNQPQHF. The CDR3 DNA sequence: TGTGCCAGCAGTTTACGGGGGCCGGGACAGGGGAGGTCCAATCAGCCCCAGCATTTT.

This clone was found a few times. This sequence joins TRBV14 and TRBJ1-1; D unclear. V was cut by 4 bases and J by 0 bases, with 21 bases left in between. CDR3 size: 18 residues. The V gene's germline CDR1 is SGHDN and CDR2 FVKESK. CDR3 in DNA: TGTGCCAGCAGCCGCTACGGAGGGAGCGCGTCCATGAACACTGAAGCTTTCTTT. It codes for CASSRYGGSASMNTEAFF. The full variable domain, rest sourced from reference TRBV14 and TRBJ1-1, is EAGVTQFPSHSVIEKGQTVTLRCDPISGHDNLYWYRRVMGKEIKFLLHFVKESKQDESGMPNNRFLAERTGGTYSTLKVQPAELEDSGVYFCASSRYGGSASMNTEAFFGQGTRLTVV.

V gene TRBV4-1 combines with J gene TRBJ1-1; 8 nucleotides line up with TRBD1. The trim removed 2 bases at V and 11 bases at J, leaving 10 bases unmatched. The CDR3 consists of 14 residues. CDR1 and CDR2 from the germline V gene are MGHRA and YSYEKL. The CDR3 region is CASSQTDRVGYAFF. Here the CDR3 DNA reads TGCGCCAGCAGCCAAACGGACAGGGTGGGATACGCTTTCTTT.

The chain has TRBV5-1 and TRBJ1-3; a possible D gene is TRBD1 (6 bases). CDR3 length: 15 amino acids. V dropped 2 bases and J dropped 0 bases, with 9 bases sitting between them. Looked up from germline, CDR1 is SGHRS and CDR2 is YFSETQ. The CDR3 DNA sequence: TGCGCCAGCAGCTTCTGGACAGTCTCTGGAAACACCATATATTTT. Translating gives CASSFWTVSGNTIYF.

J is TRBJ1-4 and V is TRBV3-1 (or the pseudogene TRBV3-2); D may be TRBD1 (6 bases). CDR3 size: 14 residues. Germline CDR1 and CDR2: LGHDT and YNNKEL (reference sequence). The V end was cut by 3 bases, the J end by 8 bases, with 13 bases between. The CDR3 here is CASSQLGRGEKLFF. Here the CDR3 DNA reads TGTGCCAGCAGCCAGCTGGGGAGGGGGGAAAAACTGTTTTTT.

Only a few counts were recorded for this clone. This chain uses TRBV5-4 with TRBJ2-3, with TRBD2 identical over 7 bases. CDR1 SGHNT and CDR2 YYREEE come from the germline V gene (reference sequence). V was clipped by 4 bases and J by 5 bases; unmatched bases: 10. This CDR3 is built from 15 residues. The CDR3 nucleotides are TGTGCCAGCAGCGCCCCCGGGACTAATGGAGATACGCAGTATTTT. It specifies CASSAPGTNGDTQYF.

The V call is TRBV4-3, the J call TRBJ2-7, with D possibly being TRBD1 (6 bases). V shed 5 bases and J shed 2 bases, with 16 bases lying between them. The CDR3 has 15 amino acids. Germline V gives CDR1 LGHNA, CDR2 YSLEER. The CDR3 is CASSEALGQTYEQYF. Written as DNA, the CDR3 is TGCGCCAGCAGCGAGGCCCTCGGACAGACCTACGAGCAGTACTTC.

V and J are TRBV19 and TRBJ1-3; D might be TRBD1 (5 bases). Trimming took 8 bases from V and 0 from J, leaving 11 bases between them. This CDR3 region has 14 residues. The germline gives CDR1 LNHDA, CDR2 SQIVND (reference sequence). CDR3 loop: CASFDSISGNTIYF. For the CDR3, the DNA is TGTGCCAGTTTCGACAGCATCTCTGGAAACACCATATATTTT.

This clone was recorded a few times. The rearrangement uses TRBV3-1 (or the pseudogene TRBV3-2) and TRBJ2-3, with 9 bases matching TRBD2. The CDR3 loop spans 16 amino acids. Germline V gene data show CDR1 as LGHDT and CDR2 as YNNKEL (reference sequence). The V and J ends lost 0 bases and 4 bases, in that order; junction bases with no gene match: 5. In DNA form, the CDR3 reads TGTGCCAGCAGCCAAGACTGGCGGGAGGGCCCAGATACGCAGTATTTT. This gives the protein CASSQDWREGPDTQYF.

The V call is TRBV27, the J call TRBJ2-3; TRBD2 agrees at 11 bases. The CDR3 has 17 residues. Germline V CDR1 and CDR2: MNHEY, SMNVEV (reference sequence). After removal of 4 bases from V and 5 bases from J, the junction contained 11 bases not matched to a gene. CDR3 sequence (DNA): TGTGCCAGCAGTTCCCGACTAGCGGGACCCTGGGTAGATACGCAGTATTTT. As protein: CASSSRLAGPWVDTQYF.

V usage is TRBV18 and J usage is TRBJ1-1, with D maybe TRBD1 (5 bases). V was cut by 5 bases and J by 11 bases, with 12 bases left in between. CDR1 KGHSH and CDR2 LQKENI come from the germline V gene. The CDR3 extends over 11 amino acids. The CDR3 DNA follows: TGTGCCAGCTCAGGAGGGGAGGGCGCTTTCTTT. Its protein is CASSGGEGAFF.

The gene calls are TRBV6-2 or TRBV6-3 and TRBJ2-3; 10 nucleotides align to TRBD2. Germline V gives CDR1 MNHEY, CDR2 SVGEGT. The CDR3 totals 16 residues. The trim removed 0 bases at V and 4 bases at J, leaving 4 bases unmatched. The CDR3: CASSYSLAGVSDTQYF. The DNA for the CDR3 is TGTGCCAGCAGTTACTCTCTAGCGGGAGTGTCAGATACGCAGTATTTT.

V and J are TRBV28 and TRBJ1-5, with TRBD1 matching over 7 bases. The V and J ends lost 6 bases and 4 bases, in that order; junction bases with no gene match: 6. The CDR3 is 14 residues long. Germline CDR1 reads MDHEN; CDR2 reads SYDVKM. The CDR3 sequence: CASRSDRPNQPQHF. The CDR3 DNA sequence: TGTGCCAGCAGATCGGACAGGCCGAATCAGCCCCAGCATTTT.

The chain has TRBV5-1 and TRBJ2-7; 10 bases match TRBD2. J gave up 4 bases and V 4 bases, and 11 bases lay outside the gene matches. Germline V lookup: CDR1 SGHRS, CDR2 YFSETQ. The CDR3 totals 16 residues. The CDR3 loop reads CASSLTSGLASYEQYF. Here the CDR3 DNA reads TGCGCCAGCAGCCTAACCTCGGGACTAGCGAGTTACGAGCAGTACTTC.

This CDR3 reads CASSIPRAGTGNTIYF. CDR3 bases: TGTGCCAGTAGTATACCCCGCGCAGGGACTGGAAACACCATATATTTT. The rearrangement links TRBV19 to TRBJ1-3, with D maybe TRBD1 (5 bases). Trimming removed 2 bases from V and 2 bases from J, with 13 bases in between. Germline values: CDR1 LNHDA, CDR2 SQIVND (reference sequence). The CDR3 covers 16 residues.

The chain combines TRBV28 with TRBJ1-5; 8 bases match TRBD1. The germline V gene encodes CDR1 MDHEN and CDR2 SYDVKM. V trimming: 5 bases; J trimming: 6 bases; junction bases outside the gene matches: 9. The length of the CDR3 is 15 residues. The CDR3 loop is CASSPRTGNFQPQHF. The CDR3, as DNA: TGTGCCAGCAGTCCCCGGACAGGGAATTTTCAGCCCCAGCATTTT. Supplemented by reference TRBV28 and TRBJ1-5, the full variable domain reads DVKVTQSSRYLVKRTGEKVFLECVQDMDHENMFWYRQDPGLGLRLIYFSYDVKMKEKGDIPEGYSVSREKKERFSLILESASTNQTSMYLCASSPRTGNFQPQHFGDGTRLSIL.

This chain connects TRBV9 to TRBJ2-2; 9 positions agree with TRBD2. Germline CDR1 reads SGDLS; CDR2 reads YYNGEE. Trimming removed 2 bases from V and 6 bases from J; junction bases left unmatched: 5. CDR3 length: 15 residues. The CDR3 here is CASSVREGLAGELFF. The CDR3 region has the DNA TGTGCCAGCAGCGTGCGGGAGGGATTGGCCGGGGAGCTGTTTTTT.

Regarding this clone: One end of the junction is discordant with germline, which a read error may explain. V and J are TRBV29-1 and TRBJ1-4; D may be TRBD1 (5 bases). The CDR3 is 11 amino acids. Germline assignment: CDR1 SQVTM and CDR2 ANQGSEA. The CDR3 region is CSVESRQRILF. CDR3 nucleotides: TGCAGCGTTGAATCCCGACAGAGAATTCTTTTT.

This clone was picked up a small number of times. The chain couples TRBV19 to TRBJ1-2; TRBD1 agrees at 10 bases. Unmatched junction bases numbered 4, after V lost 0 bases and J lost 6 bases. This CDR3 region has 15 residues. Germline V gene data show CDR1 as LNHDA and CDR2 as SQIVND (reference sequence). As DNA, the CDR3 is TGTGCCAGTAGTATAGACCCGACAGGGGGCAATGGCTACACCTTC. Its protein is CASSIDPTGGNGYTF.

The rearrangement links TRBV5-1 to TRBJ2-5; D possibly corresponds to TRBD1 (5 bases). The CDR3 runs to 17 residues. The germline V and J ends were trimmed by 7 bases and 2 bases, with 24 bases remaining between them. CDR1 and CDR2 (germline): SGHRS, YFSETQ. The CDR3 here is CASSPIVRAITQETQYF. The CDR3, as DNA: TGCGCCAGCTCTCCAATAGTCAGGGCCATCACTCAAGAGACCCAGTACTTC.

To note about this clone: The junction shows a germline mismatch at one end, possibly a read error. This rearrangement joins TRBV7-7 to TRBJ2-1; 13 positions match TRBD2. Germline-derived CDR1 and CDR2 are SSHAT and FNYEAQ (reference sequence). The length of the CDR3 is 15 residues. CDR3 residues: CASSPLAGGGDEQFF. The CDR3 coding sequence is TGTGCTAGCAGCCCACTAGCGGGGGGGGGCGATGAGCAGTTCTTC.

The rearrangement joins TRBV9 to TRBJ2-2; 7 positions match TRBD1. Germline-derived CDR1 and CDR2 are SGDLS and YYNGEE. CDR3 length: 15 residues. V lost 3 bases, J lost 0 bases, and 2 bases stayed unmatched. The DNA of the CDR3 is TGTGCCAGCAGCGGGACAGGATCGAACACCGGGGAGCTGTTTTTT. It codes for CASSGTGSNTGELFF.

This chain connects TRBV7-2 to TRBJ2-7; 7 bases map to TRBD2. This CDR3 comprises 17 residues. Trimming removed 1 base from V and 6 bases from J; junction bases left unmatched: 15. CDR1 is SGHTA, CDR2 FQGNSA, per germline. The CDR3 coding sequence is TGTGCCAGCAGCTTAGGTTTCGGGATGAGCGGGACTTTCGAGCAGTACTTC. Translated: CASSLGFGMSGTFEQYF. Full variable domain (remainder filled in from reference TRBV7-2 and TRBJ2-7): GAGVSQSPSNKVTEKGKDVELRCDPISGHTALYWYRQSLGQGLEFLIYFQGNSAPDKSGLPSDRFSAERTGGSVSTLTIQRTQQEDSAVYLCASSLGFGMSGTFEQYFGPGTRLTVT.

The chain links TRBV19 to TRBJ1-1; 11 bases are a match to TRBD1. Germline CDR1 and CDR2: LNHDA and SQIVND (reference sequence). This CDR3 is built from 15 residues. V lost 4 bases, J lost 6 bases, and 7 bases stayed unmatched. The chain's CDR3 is CASSTWDRGIAEAFF. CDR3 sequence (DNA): TGTGCCAGTAGTACTTGGGACAGGGGGATTGCTGAAGCTTTCTTT.

CDR3 sequence reads: CASRSGQGASKNGYTF. As DNA, the CDR3 is TGTGCCAGTAGAAGTGGACAGGGGGCTAGTAAAAATGGCTACACCTTC. This rearrangement joins TRBV19 to TRBJ1-2, with 11 bases lining up with TRBD1. CDR1 is LNHDA and CDR2 is SQIVND in the germline V gene (reference sequence). The CDR3 runs 16 residues. The V segment lost 6 bases and the J segment 6 bases; nucleotides outside the gene matches: 12.

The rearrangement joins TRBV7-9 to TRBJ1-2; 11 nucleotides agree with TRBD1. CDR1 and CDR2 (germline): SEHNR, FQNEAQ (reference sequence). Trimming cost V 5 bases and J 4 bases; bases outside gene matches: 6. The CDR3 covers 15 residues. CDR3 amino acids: CASSTPGQGAYGYTF. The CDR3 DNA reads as TGTGCCAGCAGCACCCCAGGACAGGGGGCCTATGGCTACACCTTC.

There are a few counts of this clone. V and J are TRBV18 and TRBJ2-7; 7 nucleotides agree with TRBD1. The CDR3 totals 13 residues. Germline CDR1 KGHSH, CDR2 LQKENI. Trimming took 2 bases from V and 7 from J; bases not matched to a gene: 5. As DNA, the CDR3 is TGTGCCAGCTCACCAGCAGGGGGATTTGAGCAGTACTTC. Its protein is CASSPAGGFEQYF.

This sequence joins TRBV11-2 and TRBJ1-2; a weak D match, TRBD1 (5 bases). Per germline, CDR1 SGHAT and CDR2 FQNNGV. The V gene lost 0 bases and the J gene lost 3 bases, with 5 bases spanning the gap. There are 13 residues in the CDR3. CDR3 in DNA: TGTGCCAGCAGCTTAGACAGGGACTATGGCTACACCTTC. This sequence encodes CASSLDRDYGYTF.